Following are 32 T cell receptor beta chains from one sample sequenced in a study of beta chain features in type 1 diabetes. General observations from the study: Type 1 diabetes patients had moderately but significantly shorter TCRB CDR3s in all four CD4+ subsets.

Their recognized antigens are unknown. The whole isolated RNA underwent reverse transcription, so sequencing captured expressed TCRB transcripts. Measured with immunoSEQ multiplex PCR; TCRdb has only the in-frame clones, and not every one. The table shows about 160,000 clones, with around 63% occurring only once. The sequenced sample was naive CD4+ T cells from blood. All receptors come from a man aged 25 to 45 with type 1 diabetes.

This rearrangement joins TRBV7-9 to TRBJ1-4; TRBD1 agrees at 7 bases. V was clipped by 4 bases and J by 5 bases; unmatched bases: 4. CDR3 size: 14 residues. Germline V gene lookup returns CDR1 SEHNR and CDR2 FQNEAQ (reference sequence). The CDR3 sequence: CASSWDSQNEKLFF. As DNA, the CDR3 is TGTGCCAGCAGCTGGGACAGCCAAAATGAAAAACTGTTTTTT.

The chain uses TRBV30 and TRBJ1-4; unclear D gene. The CDR3 contains 16 residues. Trimming pared 0 bases from V and 3 bases from J, leaving 14 bases between. In germline, CDR1 is GTSNPN, CDR2 SVGIG (reference sequence). The CDR3 region has the DNA TGTGCCTGGAGTGTCGGAGGTCGAATACCTAATGAAAAACTGTTTTTT. Residues: CAWSVGGRIPNEKLFF. The full variable domain, in which reference TRBV30 and TRBJ1-4 provide the parts outside the CDR3, is SQTIHQWPATLVQPVGSPLSLECTVEGTSNPNLYWYRQAAGRGLQLLFYSVGIGQISSEVPQNLSASRPQDRQFILSSKKLLLSDSGFYLCAWSVGGRIPNEKLFFGSGTQLSVL.

The genes are TRBV29-1 and TRBJ2-7; 9 bases fit TRBD1. Germline V gene data show CDR1 as SQVTM and CDR2 as ANQGSEA. The CDR3 consists of 13 residues. Trimming at V came to 7 bases and at J to 2 bases, leaving 6 bases not matched to a gene. In DNA, the CDR3 is TGCAGCGCCACGGACAGGGGCACCTACGAGCAGTACTTC. It encodes CSATDRGTYEQYF.

V and J are TRBV7-9 and TRBJ2-4; perhaps TRBD2 as D (5 bases). This CDR3 is built from 15 residues. The germline V gene encodes CDR1 SEHNR and CDR2 FQNEAQ (reference sequence). V shed 3 bases and J shed 3 bases, with 12 bases lying between them. As DNA, the CDR3 is TGTGCCAGCAGCTTGGGAGCCACTCGCAAAAACATTCAGTACTTC. Its protein is CASSLGATRKNIQYF. Looking up the rest from reference TRBV7-9 and TRBJ2-4 gives the full variable domain: DTGVSQNPRHKITKRGQNVTFRCDPISEHNRLYWYRQTLGQGPEFLTYFQNEAQLEKSRLLSDRFSAERPKGSFSTLEIQRTEQGDSAMYLCASSLGATRKNIQYFGAGTRLSVL.

This sequence joins TRBV11-2 and TRBJ2-3; 8 bases agree with TRBD1. The CDR3 totals 17 residues. CDR1 is SGHAT and CDR2 is FQNNGV in the germline V gene. After removal of 1 base from V and 4 bases from J, the junction contained 10 bases not matched to a gene. CDR3 sequence: CASSLGGQGIIADTQYF. In DNA, the CDR3 is TGTGCCAGCAGCTTAGGAGGACAGGGTATTATCGCAGATACGCAGTATTTT.

The genes are TRBV6-5 and TRBJ2-3, with a weak D call TRBD2 (6 bases). V was pared by 6 bases and J by 2 bases, with 15 bases between. CDR3 size: 15 residues. The germline CDR1 and CDR2 sequences are MNHEY and SVGAGI. This CDR3 reads CASRGLPLVTDTQYF. The CDR3 DNA is TGTGCCAGCAGGGGACTTCCTCTAGTCACAGATACGCAGTATTTT.

This clone has more than one count but fewer than ten. V usage is TRBV21-1 and J usage is TRBJ2-7. TRBV21-1 is noted as a pseudogene. This CDR3 is built from 15 residues. The CDR3 spells CASSLWGTETYEQYF. CDR3 DNA: TGTGCCAGCAGCCTATGGGGGACGGAGACCTACGAGCAGTACTTC.

This clone was seen only a few times. The chain employs TRBV5-1 and TRBJ2-3, with D possibly being TRBD1 (6 bases). CDR1 and CDR2 from the germline V gene are SGHRS and YFSETQ. The CDR3 is 16 residues long. With 0 bases removed from V and 2 bases from J, the gap between germline ends came to 13 bases. CDR3 nucleotide sequence: TGCGCCAGCAGCTTGGGACAGGTCTGGACCACAGATACGCAGTATTTT. This translates into CASSLGQVWTTDTQYF. Based on the CDR3 plus reference TRBV5-1 and TRBJ2-3, the full variable domain is KAGVTQTPRYLIKTRGQQVTLSCSPISGHRSVSWYQQTPGQGLQFLFEYFSETQRNKGNFPGRFSGRQFSNSRSEMNVSTLELGDSALYLCASSLGQVWTTDTQYFGPGTRLTVL.

The sample holds a few counts of this clone. V gene TRBV29-1 combines with J gene TRBJ1-1, with D possibly being TRBD1 (5 bases). The germline V and J ends were trimmed by 5 bases and 0 bases, with 13 bases remaining between them. Per germline, CDR1 SQVTM and CDR2 ANQGSEA. The CDR3 totals 14 residues. The CDR3 DNA follows: TGCAGCGTTAAAGTCAGGGACTTGAACACTGAAGCTTTCTTT. This encodes CSVKVRDLNTEAFF.

The rearrangement joins TRBV20-1 to TRBJ2-1; 8 bases fit TRBD1. V was pared by 6 bases and J by 7 bases, with 2 bases of the junction left unmatched. There are 11 residues in the CDR3. Germline V gene data show CDR1 as DFQATT and CDR2 as SNEGSKA (reference sequence). CDR3 region: CSAYRGNEQFF. CDR3 DNA sequence: TGCAGTGCCTACAGGGGGAATGAGCAGTTCTTC.

The V and J genes are TRBV29-1 and TRBJ2-3, with TRBD2 identical over 14 bases. The trim removed 6 bases at V and 2 bases at J, leaving 4 bases unmatched. CDR3 length equals 15 residues. CDR1 and CDR2 from the germline V gene are SQVTM and ANQGSEA. CDR3: CSVGTSGGPTDTQYF. In nucleotides, the CDR3 is TGCAGCGTGGGGACTAGCGGGGGCCCCACAGATACGCAGTATTTT.

V and J are TRBV5-4 and TRBJ2-2, with 8 bases matching TRBD1. The length of the CDR3 is 15 residues. Germline V gene lookup returns CDR1 SGHNT and CDR2 YYREEE (reference sequence). The V segment lost 3 bases and the J segment 1 base; nucleotides outside the gene matches: 2. The CDR3 nucleotides are TGTGCCAGCAGCTCGGGACAGGAGAACACCGGGGAGCTGTTTTTT. Encoded protein: CASSSGQENTGELFF.

The chain uses TRBV29-1 and TRBJ1-1; TRBD1 agrees at 12 bases. Trimming at V came to 6 bases and at J to 6 bases, leaving 8 bases not matched to a gene. CDR1 is SQVTM and CDR2 is ANQGSEA in the germline V gene. The length of the CDR3 is 14 residues. In DNA form, the CDR3 reads TGCAGCGTGCGCCCGGGACAGGGGGCGCCTGAAGCTTTCTTT. Residues: CSVRPGQGAPEAFF.

A word on this clone: At the DNA level, this CDR3 is encoded by other sequences in the same sample as well. V and J are TRBV4-3 and TRBJ2-3; D is undetermined. The CDR3 extends over 14 amino acids. CDR1 and CDR2 (germline): LGHNA, YSLEER. V lost 0 bases, J lost 3 bases, and 7 bases lay in between. The CDR3 bases are TGCGCCAGCAGCCAAGATGCAGCTACAGATACGCAGTATTTT. This translates into CASSQDAATDTQYF.

CDR3 coding DNA: TGTGCCAGTACCGCACCACCGACAGGGGAGAGTTCACCCCTCCACTTT. Its protein is CASTAPPTGESSPLHF. The gene calls are TRBV19 and TRBJ1-6, with 8 bases fitting TRBD1. Germline V gives CDR1 LNHDA, CDR2 SQIVND (reference sequence). Unmatched junction bases numbered 14, after V lost 7 bases and J lost 9 bases. The CDR3 has 16 residues.

The chain combines TRBV9 with TRBJ2-5; D gene uncertain. The CDR3 contains 15 residues. Germline lookup yields CDR1 SGDLS and CDR2 YYNGEE. The V end lost 0 bases, the J end lost 2 bases, and 11 bases lay between the germline ends. DNA for the CDR3: TGTGCCAGCAGCGTAGGGTCAGCCTCGCAAGAGACCCAGTACTTC. Its protein is CASSVGSASQETQYF. Based on the CDR3 plus reference TRBV9 and TRBJ2-5, the full variable domain is DSGVTQTPKHLITATGQRVTLRCSPRSGDLSVYWYQQSLDQGLQFLIQYYNGEERAKGNILERFSAQQFPDLHSELNLSSLELGDSALYFCASSVGSASQETQYFGPGTRLLVL.

For the CDR3, the DNA is TGTGCCAGCAGCTTAGTGGGCCTAGGGGAGCAGTTCTTC. It yields the protein CASSLVGLGEQFF. The chain has TRBV7-9 and TRBJ2-1; D unresolved. The CDR3 is 13 residues long. Trimming removed 1 base at V and 10 bases at J, with 11 bases between. Germline V lookup: CDR1 SEHNR, CDR2 FQNEAQ (reference sequence).

The V and J genes are TRBV10-2 and TRBJ2-1; D tentatively reads TRBD1 or TRBD2 (5 bases each). CDR1 is WSHSY and CDR2 is SAAADI in the germline V gene. Trimming took off 6 bases at V and 9 bases at J, with 9 bases between the two ends. The CDR3 contains 11 residues. CDR3: CASSAGTEQFF. CDR3 nucleotides: TGCGCCAGCAGCGCCGGGACTGAGCAGTTCTTC.

This clone was picked up a small number of times. J is TRBJ2-1 and V is TRBV30; perhaps TRBD1 as D (6 bases). This CDR3 is 14 amino acids long. Trimming left V 0 bases short and J 5 bases short, with 11 bases between. Germline V lookup: CDR1 GTSNPN, CDR2 SVGIG (reference sequence). This chain's CDR3 is CAWSVAGVNNEQFF. In DNA form, the CDR3 reads TGTGCCTGGAGTGTCGCAGGGGTTAACAATGAGCAGTTCTTC.

This clone was counted only a few times. The rearrangement uses TRBV30 and TRBJ2-7; D remains ambiguous. The CDR3 is 11 amino acids. The germline V gene encodes CDR1 GTSNPN and CDR2 SVGIG (reference sequence). The ends were cut back, 2 bases at V and 1 base at J, with 3 bases in the middle. The CDR3 sequence: CAWSRSYEQYF. CDR3 sequence (DNA): TGTGCCTGGAGTCGTTCCTACGAGCAGTACTTC.

Details on this clone: Germline and junction disagree at one end, which may indicate a read error. The chain has TRBV10-3 and TRBJ2-7; TRBD1 matches at 7 bases. The V gene's germline CDR1 is ENHRY and CDR2 SYGVKD. This CDR3 comprises 14 residues. CDR3 sequence reads: CAISESLQGYGQYF. DNA for the CDR3: TGTGCCATCAGTGAGTCCCTACAGGGGTACGGGCAGTACTTC.

This chain uses TRBV7-2 with TRBJ2-7, with a weak D call TRBD1 (6 bases). Germline CDR1 SGHTA, CDR2 FQGNSA. The CDR3 is made up of 15 amino acids. Trimming took off 0 bases at V and 4 bases at J, with 13 bases between the two ends. CDR3 bases: TGTGCCAGCAGCTTAGCGCTAACAGGGATATACGAGCAGTACTTC. Amino acid sequence: CASSLALTGIYEQYF.

This clone was recorded once. The chain links TRBV5-1 to TRBJ2-1; 9 bases are a match to TRBD1. The V segment lost 6 bases and the J segment 9 bases; nucleotides outside the gene matches: 4. Per germline, CDR1 SGHRS and CDR2 YFSETQ. The CDR3 runs 12 residues. The CDR3, as DNA: TGCGCCAGCACCACAGGGGGCACTGAGCAGTTCTTC. Translated: CASTTGGTEQFF.

The chain links TRBV15 to TRBJ2-3; D is unclear. The V gene lost 0 bases and the J gene lost 0 bases, with 7 bases spanning the gap. CDR1 is LNHNV, CDR2 YYDKDF, per germline (reference sequence). This CDR3 region has 15 residues. The CDR3 is CATSRDSGSTDTQYF. CDR3 coding DNA: TGTGCCACCAGCAGAGATTCGGGTAGCACAGATACGCAGTATTTT.

The chain has TRBV7-2 and TRBJ2-4; D is possibly TRBD2 (5 bases). The germline gives CDR1 SGHTA, CDR2 FQGNSA. V was shortened by 5 bases and J by 5 bases, with 13 bases between the two germline ends. The CDR3 is 14 amino acids. In nucleotides, the CDR3 is TGTGCCAGCAGCGGATGGCGGGTGCAAAACATTCAGTACTTC. Translation gives CASSGWRVQNIQYF.

The chain combines TRBV5-1 with TRBJ1-2; 7 bases map to TRBD1. Germline CDR1 and CDR2: SGHRS and YFSETQ. The CDR3 spans 14 residues. The V and J ends lost 5 bases and 3 bases, in that order; junction bases with no gene match: 7. CDR3 sequence: CASRSAGTDYGYTF. In DNA, the CDR3 is TGCGCCAGCAGATCCGCCGGGACAGACTATGGCTACACCTTC.

This clone came up a few times. The rearrangement uses TRBV29-1 and TRBJ2-7; weak D call: TRBD1 (6 bases). CDR1 and CDR2 (germline): SQVTM, ANQGSEA. Trimming pared 3 bases from V and 1 base from J, leaving 13 bases between. This CDR3 contains 14 residues. CDR3 loop: CSVDLSQGSYEQYF. CDR3 nucleotide sequence: TGCAGCGTTGACCTTTCCCAGGGGTCCTACGAGCAGTACTTC.

This rearrangement joins TRBV18 to TRBJ2-3; tentative D call: TRBD2 (5 bases). The CDR3 is 12 residues long. V dropped 5 bases and J dropped 6 bases, with 9 bases sitting between them. Germline V CDR1 and CDR2: KGHSH, LQKENI. CDR3 in amino acids: CASSSTGDTQYF. For the CDR3, the DNA is TGTGCCAGCTCATCCACGGGGGATACGCAGTATTTT.

This chain uses TRBV30 with TRBJ2-2; D gene uncertain. V shed 2 bases and J shed 5 bases, with 3 bases lying between them. Looked up from germline, CDR1 is GTSNPN and CDR2 is SVGIG (reference sequence). The CDR3 extends over 11 amino acids. CDR3 region: CAWSTTGELFF. The CDR3 nucleotides read TGTGCCTGGAGTACGACCGGGGAGCTGTTTTTT.

This clone was recorded a few times. The V call is TRBV4-1, the J call TRBJ1-5, with D hard to call. The CDR3 spans 15 residues. Germline V gene sequence: CDR1 MGHRA, CDR2 YSYEKL. V dropped 0 bases and J dropped 0 bases, with 6 bases sitting between them. In DNA form, the CDR3 reads TGCGCCAGCAGCCAAGATTTCGTTAGCAATCAGCCCCAGCATTTT. Protein: CASSQDFVSNQPQHF.

The chain joins TRBV29-1 to TRBJ2-5; D gene uncertain. Trimming took 4 bases from V and 3 from J, leaving 9 bases between them. CDR1 is SQVTM, CDR2 ANQGSEA, per germline. The CDR3 is made up of 12 amino acids. CDR3 in DNA: TGCAGCGTTGCAGAGCAGAAAGAGACCCAGTACTTC. Amino acids: CSVAEQKETQYF.

CDR3 region: CASSKGLAGAEQTQYF. The CDR3 DNA sequence: TGTGCCAGCAGCAAAGGACTAGCGGGGGCGGAACAGACCCAGTACTTC. The chain joins TRBV9 to TRBJ2-5; 13 bases are a match to TRBD2. CDR3 length: 16 amino acids. In germline, CDR1 is SGDLS, CDR2 YYNGEE. Trimming removed 4 bases from V and 6 bases from J; junction bases left unmatched: 9.